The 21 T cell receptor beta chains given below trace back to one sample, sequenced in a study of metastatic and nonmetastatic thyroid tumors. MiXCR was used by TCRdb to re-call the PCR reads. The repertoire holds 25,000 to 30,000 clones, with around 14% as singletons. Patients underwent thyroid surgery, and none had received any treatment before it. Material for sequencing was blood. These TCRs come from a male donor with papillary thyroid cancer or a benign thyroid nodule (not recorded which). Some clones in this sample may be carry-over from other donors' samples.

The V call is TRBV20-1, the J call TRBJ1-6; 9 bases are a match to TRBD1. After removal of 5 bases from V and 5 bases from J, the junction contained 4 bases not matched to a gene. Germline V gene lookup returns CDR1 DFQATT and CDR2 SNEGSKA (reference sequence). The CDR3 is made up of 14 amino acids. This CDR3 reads CSASTGGDNSPLHF. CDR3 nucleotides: TGCAGTGCTTCCACAGGGGGCGATAATTCACCCCTCCACTTT.

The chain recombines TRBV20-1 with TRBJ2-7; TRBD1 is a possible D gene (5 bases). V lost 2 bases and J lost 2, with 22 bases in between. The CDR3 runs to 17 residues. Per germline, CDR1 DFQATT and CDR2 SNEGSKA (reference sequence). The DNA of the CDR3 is TGCAGTGCTAGACCAGAGATAAGGGTTAGCAGGGCCTACGAGCAGTACTTC. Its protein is CSARPEIRVSRAYEQYF.

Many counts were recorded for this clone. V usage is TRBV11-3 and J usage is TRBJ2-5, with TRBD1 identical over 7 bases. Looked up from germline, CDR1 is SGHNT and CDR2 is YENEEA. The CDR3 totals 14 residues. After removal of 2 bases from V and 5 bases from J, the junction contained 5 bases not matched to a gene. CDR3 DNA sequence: TGTGCCAGCAGCTTATTAGGGGGCAGGGAGACCCAGTACTTC. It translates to CASSLLGGRETQYF.

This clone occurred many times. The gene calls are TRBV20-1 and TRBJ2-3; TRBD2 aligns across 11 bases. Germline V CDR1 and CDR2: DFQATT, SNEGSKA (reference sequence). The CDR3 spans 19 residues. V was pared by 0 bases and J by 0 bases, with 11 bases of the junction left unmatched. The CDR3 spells CSARDPQLLAGGSTDTQYF. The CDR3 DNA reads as TGCAGTGCTAGAGATCCTCAACTCTTAGCGGGGGGGAGCACAGATACGCAGTATTTT.

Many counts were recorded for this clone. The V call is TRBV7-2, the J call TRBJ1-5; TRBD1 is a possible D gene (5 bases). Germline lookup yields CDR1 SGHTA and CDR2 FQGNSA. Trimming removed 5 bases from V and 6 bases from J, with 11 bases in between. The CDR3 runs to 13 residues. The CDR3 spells CASSPGGGQPQHF. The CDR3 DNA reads TGTGCCAGCAGCCCCGGGGGGGGTCAGCCCCAGCATTTT.

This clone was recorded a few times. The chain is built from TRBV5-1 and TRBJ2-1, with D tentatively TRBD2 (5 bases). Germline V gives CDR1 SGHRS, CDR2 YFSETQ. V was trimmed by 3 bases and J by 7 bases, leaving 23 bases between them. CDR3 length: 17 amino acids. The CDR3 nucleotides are TGCGCCAGCAGCTCGGGGTCACTATCTGGAGATGGGAATGAGCAGTTCTTC. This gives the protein CASSSGSLSGDGNEQFF. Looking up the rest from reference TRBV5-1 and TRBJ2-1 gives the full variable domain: KAGVTQTPRYLIKTRGQQVTLSCSPISGHRSVSWYQQTPGQGLQFLFEYFSETQRNKGNFPGRFSGRQFSNSRSEMNVSTLELGDSALYLCASSSGSLSGDGNEQFFGPGTRLTVL.

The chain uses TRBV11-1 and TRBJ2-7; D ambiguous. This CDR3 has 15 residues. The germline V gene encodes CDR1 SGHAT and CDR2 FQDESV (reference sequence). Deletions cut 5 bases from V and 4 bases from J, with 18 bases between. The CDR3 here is CASSPGPSVEYEQYF. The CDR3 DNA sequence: TGTGCCAGCAGCCCTGGTCCCAGCGTTGAGTACGAGCAGTACTTC.

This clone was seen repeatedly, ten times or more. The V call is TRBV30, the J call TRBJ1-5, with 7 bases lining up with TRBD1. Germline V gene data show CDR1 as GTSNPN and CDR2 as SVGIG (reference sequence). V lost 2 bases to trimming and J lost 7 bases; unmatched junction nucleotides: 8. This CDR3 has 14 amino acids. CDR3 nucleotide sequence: TGTGCCTGGAGTCCCGGGGCAGGGGGACAGCCCCAGCATTTT. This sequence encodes CAWSPGAGGQPQHF.

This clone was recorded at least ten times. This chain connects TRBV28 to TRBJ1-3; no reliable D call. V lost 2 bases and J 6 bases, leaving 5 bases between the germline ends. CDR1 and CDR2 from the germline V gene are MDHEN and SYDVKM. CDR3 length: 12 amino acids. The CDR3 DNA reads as TGTGCCAGCAGTTTAGGTGTAAACACCATATATTTT. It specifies CASSLGVNTIYF.

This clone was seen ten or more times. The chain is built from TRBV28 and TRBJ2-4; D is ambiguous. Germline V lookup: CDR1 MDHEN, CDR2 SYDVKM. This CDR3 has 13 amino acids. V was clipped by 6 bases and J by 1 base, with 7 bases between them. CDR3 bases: TGTGCCAGCAGCCTCGGGGCCAAAAACATTCAGTACTTC. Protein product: CASSLGAKNIQYF.

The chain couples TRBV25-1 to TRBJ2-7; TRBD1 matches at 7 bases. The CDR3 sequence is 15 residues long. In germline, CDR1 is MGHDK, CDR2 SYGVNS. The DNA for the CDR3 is TGTGGAGGGGTCCTTAGTACAGGGGCCGATGAGGAGCAGTACTTC. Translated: CGGVLSTGADEEQYF.

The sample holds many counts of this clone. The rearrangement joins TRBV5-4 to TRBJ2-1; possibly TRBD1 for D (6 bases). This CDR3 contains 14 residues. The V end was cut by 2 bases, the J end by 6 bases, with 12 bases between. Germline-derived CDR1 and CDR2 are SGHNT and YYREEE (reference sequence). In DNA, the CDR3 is TGTGCCAGCAGCTTTCGAGGGGGAGTCAATGAGCAGTTCTTC. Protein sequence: CASSFRGGVNEQFF.

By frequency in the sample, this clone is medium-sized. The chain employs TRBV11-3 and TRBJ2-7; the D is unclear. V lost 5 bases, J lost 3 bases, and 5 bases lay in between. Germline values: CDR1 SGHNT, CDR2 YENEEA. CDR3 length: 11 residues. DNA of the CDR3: TGTGCCAGCAGCGACGGCTACGAGCAGTACTTC. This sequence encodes CASSDGYEQYF.

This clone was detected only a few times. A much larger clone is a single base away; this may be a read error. The CDR3 region is CASSQDRGLACGELFF. The CDR3 nucleotides are TGTGCCAGCAGCCAAGACCGAGGGCTAGCGTGCGGGGAGCTGTTTTTT. The gene calls are TRBV4-2 and TRBJ2-2; maybe TRBD2 (6 bases). CDR3 length: 16 amino acids. The ends were cut back, 0 bases at V and 7 bases at J, with 15 bases in the middle. Germline CDR1 reads LGHNA; CDR2 reads YNFKEQ.

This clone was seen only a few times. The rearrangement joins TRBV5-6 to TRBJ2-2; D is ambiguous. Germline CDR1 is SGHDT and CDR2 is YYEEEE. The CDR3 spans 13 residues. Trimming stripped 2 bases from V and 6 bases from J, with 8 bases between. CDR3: CASSFLVPGELFF. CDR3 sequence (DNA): TGTGCCAGCAGCTTTTTGGTGCCCGGGGAGCTGTTTTTT.

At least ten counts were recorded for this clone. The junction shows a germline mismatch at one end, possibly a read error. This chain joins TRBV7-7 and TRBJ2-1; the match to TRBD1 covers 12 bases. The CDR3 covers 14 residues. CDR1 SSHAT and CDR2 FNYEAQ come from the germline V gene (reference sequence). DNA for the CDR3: TGTGCTAGCAGCTTGGGACAGGGGGCTTCTGAGCAGTTCTTC. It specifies CASSLGQGASEQFF.

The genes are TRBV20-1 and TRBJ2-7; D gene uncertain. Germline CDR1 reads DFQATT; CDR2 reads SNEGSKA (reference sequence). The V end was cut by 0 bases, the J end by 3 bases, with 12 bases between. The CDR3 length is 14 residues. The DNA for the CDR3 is TGCAGTGCTAGAGATGGGGAAGGGATCTACGAGCAGTACTTC. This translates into CSARDGEGIYEQYF.

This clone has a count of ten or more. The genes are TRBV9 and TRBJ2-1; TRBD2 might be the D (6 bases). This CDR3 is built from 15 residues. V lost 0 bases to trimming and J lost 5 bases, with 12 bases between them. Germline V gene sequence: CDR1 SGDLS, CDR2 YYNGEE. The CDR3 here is CASSVGGRGHNEQFF. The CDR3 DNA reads TGTGCCAGCAGCGTAGGCGGGCGGGGACACAATGAGCAGTTCTTC.

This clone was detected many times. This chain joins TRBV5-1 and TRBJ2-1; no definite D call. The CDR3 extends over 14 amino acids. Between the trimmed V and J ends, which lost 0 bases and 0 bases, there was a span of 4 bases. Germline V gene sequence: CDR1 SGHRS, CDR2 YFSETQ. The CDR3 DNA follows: TGCGCCAGCAGCTTGGTGGGCTCCTACAATGAGCAGTTCTTC. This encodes CASSLVGSYNEQFF.

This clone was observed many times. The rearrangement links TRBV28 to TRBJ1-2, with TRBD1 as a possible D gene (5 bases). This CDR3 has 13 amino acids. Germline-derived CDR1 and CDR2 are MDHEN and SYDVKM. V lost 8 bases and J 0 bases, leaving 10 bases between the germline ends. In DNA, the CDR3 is TGTGCCAGCGGGGGGTCCCCTAACTATGGCTACACCTTC. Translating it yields CASGGSPNYGYTF.

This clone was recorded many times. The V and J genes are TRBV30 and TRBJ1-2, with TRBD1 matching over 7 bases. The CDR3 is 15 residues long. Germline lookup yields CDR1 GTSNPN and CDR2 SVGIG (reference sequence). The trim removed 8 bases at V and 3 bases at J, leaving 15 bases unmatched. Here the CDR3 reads CARRNRGTNDYGYTF. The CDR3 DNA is TGTGCCCGTCGAAACAGGGGAACGAACGACTATGGCTACACCTTC. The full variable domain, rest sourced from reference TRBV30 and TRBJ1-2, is SQTIHQWPATLVQPVGSPLSLECTVEGTSNPNLYWYRQAAGRGLQLLFYSVGIGQISSEVPQNLSASRPQDRQFILSSKKLLLSDSGFYLCARRNRGTNDYGYTFGSGTRLTVV.